Following are 30 T cell receptor beta chains from one sample sequenced in a study of blood T cell repertoires in COVID-19. The protocol was immunoSEQ multiplex PCR, while the TCRdb copy is restricted to in-frame clones and leaves out a portion. The sample includes some 390,000 clones, about 90% seen only once; the top ten take roughly 2%. The sequencing input was peripheral blood. All receptors derive from a woman aged 60-75 years with COVID-19, enrolled during active disease.

This sequence joins TRBV5-1 and TRBJ2-3; TRBD2 agrees at 13 bases. The V segment lost 2 bases and the J segment 7 bases; nucleotides outside the gene matches: 7. Germline loops: CDR1 SGHRS, CDR2 YFSETQ. CDR3 size: 16 residues. CDR3 sequence reads: CASSFLTSGGINTQYF. In DNA, the CDR3 is TGCGCCAGCAGCTTCCTGACTAGCGGGGGGATTAATACGCAGTATTTT. The whole variable domain, remainder taken from reference TRBV5-1 and TRBJ2-3, is KAGVTQTPRYLIKTRGQQVTLSCSPISGHRSVSWYQQTPGQGLQFLFEYFSETQRNKGNFPGRFSGRQFSNSRSEMNVSTLELGDSALYLCASSFLTSGGINTQYFGPGTRLTVL.

CDR3 sequence: CASMYQGEEKLFF. The CDR3 DNA reads as TGTGCCAGTATGTACCAGGGGGAAGAAAAACTGTTTTTT. The chain employs TRBV19 and TRBJ1-4; 7 bases agree with TRBD1. V trimming: 7 bases; J trimming: 8 bases; junction bases outside the gene matches: 7. CDR1 and CDR2 from the germline V gene are LNHDA and SQIVND (reference sequence). This CDR3 contains 13 residues.

The V call is TRBV25-1, the J call TRBJ2-1; 8 positions agree with TRBD2. V was pared by 0 bases and J by 6 bases, with 7 bases of the junction left unmatched. The germline V gene encodes CDR1 MGHDK and CDR2 SYGVNS. CDR3 size: 16 residues. This CDR3 reads CASSEYEAGAINEQFF. CDR3 DNA: TGTGCCAGCAGTGAATATGAAGCGGGGGCTATCAATGAGCAGTTCTTC. The variable domain in full, with the rest retrieved from reference TRBV25-1 and TRBJ2-1, is EADIYQTPRYLVIGTGKKITLECSQTMGHDKMYWYQQDPGMELHLIHYSYGVNSTEKGDLSSESTVSRIRTEHFPLTLESARPSHTSQYLCASSEYEAGAINEQFFGPGTRLTVL.

The genes are TRBV11-2 and TRBJ1-4; TRBD1 aligns across 9 bases. The CDR3 covers 15 residues. Trimming took 5 bases from V and 3 from J; bases not matched to a gene: 4. In germline, CDR1 is SGHAT, CDR2 FQNNGV. CDR3 DNA: TGTGCCAGCAGCGGGGGACAGGGAGCTAATGAAAAACTGTTTTTT. This encodes CASSGGQGANEKLFF.

The chain couples TRBV11-2 to TRBJ2-5, with TRBD1 matching 7 bases. Germline trimming cut 5 bases from V and 2 bases from J; bases unmatched to any gene: 5. The germline CDR1 and CDR2 sequences are SGHAT and FQNNGV. The CDR3 is made up of 14 amino acids. CDR3 protein: CASSRQGTQETQYF. CDR3 in DNA: TGTGCCAGCAGCCGACAGGGCACACAAGAGACCCAGTACTTC.

J is TRBJ1-4 and V is TRBV18; D may be TRBD1 (6 bases). V was trimmed by 4 bases and J by 10 bases, leaving 19 bases between them. The CDR3 consists of 15 residues. Germline V gives CDR1 KGHSH, CDR2 LQKENI. CDR3 sequence: CASSLKDSRIGKLFF. The CDR3 region has the DNA TGTGCCAGCTCACTAAAGGACAGTAGAATTGGAAAACTGTTTTTT.

The V call is TRBV28, the J call TRBJ2-5, with 8 bases aligning to TRBD2. In germline, CDR1 is MDHEN, CDR2 SYDVKM. This CDR3 contains 16 residues. With 6 bases clipped from V and 2 bases from J, the junction kept 11 bases outside the gene matches. The CDR3 is CASRGLTSAVQETQYF. CDR3 coding DNA: TGTGCCAGCAGGGGGTTGACTAGCGCGGTTCAAGAGACCCAGTACTTC.

CDR3 loop: CASSLRQGRTEAFF. The CDR3 region has the DNA TGTGCCAGTAGCCTACGACAGGGACGCACTGAAGCTTTCTTT. The rearrangement uses TRBV19 and TRBJ1-1; 7 bases line up with TRBD1. The CDR3 runs 14 residues. The junction had 8 bases not matched to a gene; V was cut back by 6 bases and J by 4 bases. CDR1 LNHDA and CDR2 SQIVND come from the germline V gene (reference sequence).

The gene calls are TRBV18 and TRBJ1-1; D gene ambiguous. The CDR3 covers 15 residues. Germline CDR1 KGHSH, CDR2 LQKENI. The V end lost 3 bases, the J end lost 0 bases, and 11 bases lay between the germline ends. CDR3 loop: CASSPREVLNTEAFF. DNA for the CDR3: TGTGCCAGCTCACCCCGTGAGGTCCTGAACACTGAAGCTTTCTTT.

CDR3 bases: TGTGCCAGCAGCCAAGAGGAAGGGGCAACCTACGAGCAGTACTTC. It codes for CASSQEEGATYEQYF. The gene calls are TRBV7-2 and TRBJ2-7, with D perhaps matching TRBD1 (5 bases). Germline-derived CDR1 and CDR2 are SGHTA and FQGNSA. Trimming cost V 5 bases and J 2 bases, with 16 bases left between them. This CDR3 has 15 amino acids.

V and J are TRBV6-5 and TRBJ1-1; 8 bases are shared with TRBD1. The CDR3 sequence is 14 residues long. Germline values: CDR1 MNHEY, CDR2 SVGAGI. V dropped 6 bases and J dropped 4; count of bases not matched to a gene: 7. CDR3 DNA sequence: TGTGCCAGCAGCCGGACAGGGTTCAGCACTGAAGCTTTCTTT. Translated, it gives CASSRTGFSTEAFF.

This chain links TRBV13 with TRBJ1-3; D may be TRBD1 (6 bases). The CDR3 has 17 amino acids. Germline CDR1 PRHDT, CDR2 FYEKMQ (reference sequence). Trimming removed 5 bases at V and 2 bases at J, with 19 bases between. The CDR3 nucleotides are TGTGCCAGCAGCGACCGTGGACAGCCCGGACCTGGAAACACCATATATTTT. Translated, it gives CASSDRGQPGPGNTIYF.

The chain couples TRBV29-1 to TRBJ1-1, with 8 positions matching TRBD1. The CDR3 runs 16 residues. V shed 6 bases, J shed 0 bases, and the junction held 12 bases outside the gene matches. Germline CDR1 and CDR2: SQVTM and ANQGSEA. The CDR3 coding sequence is TGCAGCGTCCCACGACAGGGGCCAACCTTGAACACTGAAGCTTTCTTT. Protein product: CSVPRQGPTLNTEAFF.

This sequence joins TRBV11-3 and TRBJ2-7, with a tentative D call TRBD1 (6 bases). CDR3 length equals 18 residues. With 2 bases removed from V and 2 bases from J, the gap between germline ends came to 22 bases. The germline CDR1 and CDR2 sequences are SGHNT and YENEEA. The CDR3 DNA reads as TGTGCCAGCAGCTTAACCCCACAGGGCGCCCCATCCCCCTACGAGCAGTACTTC. This gives the protein CASSLTPQGAPSPYEQYF.

V gene TRBV10-1 combines with J gene TRBJ2-7; tentatively, D is TRBD1 (6 bases). The CDR3 extends over 13 amino acids. V shed 2 bases and J shed 4 bases, with 9 bases lying between them. The germline gives CDR1 WNHNN, CDR2 SYGVQD (reference sequence). The CDR3 is CASSEGRGYEQYF. Written as DNA, the CDR3 is TGCGCCAGCAGTGAGGGCAGGGGTTACGAGCAGTACTTC.

The chain has TRBV3-1 (or the pseudogene TRBV3-2) and TRBJ2-5; 7 bases agree with TRBD1. The CDR3 runs to 15 residues. After removal of 0 bases from V and 5 bases from J, the junction contained 6 bases not matched to a gene. Germline CDR1 LGHDT, CDR2 YNNKEL (reference sequence). CDR3 nucleotide sequence: TGTGCCAGCAGCCAAGATTTAGTACAGGGGGAGACCCAGTACTTC. Its protein is CASSQDLVQGETQYF.

V is TRBV9 and J is TRBJ2-7; tentative D call: TRBD1 (8 bases). The CDR3 is 15 residues long. Germline CDR1 is SGDLS and CDR2 is YYNGEE. The V and J ends lost 4 bases and 7 bases respectively, with 21 bases between them. The CDR3 sequence: CASSHGGQGAAEQYF. In DNA, the CDR3 is TGTGCCAGCAGCCACGGGGGGCAGGGGGCTGCGGAGCAGTACTTC.

The chain links TRBV3-1 (or the pseudogene TRBV3-2) to TRBJ1-2; D is uncertain. Germline V gene lookup returns CDR1 LGHDT and CDR2 YNNKEL (reference sequence). This CDR3 contains 17 residues. The V end was cut by 5 bases, the J end by 0 bases, with 19 bases between. The CDR3 DNA reads TGTGCCAGCAGCTTGAGGGCAGCCCGAGCTTCTAACTATGGCTACACCTTC. Amino acid sequence: CASSLRAARASNYGYTF.

The chain has TRBV3-1 (or the pseudogene TRBV3-2) and TRBJ1-6, with TRBD1 matching 9 bases. J was trimmed by 10 bases and V by 3 bases; bases with no gene match: 7. Germline CDR1 reads LGHDT; CDR2 reads YNNKEL (reference sequence). The CDR3 covers 15 residues. CDR3 nucleotides: TGTGCCAGCAGCCAGAACAGGGGGCGGGGGTCACCCCTCCACTTT. Translated: CASSQNRGRGSPLHF.

The chain employs TRBV9 and TRBJ2-1, with 9 bases identical to TRBD2. The CDR3 has 16 residues. The V and J ends lost 4 bases and 4 bases, in that order; junction bases with no gene match: 9. Looked up from germline, CDR1 is SGDLS and CDR2 is YYNGEE. CDR3 loop: CASSPRRAGGYNEQFF. DNA for the CDR3: TGTGCCAGCAGCCCTCGAAGAGCGGGGGGTTACAATGAGCAGTTCTTC. Variable domain in full (rest from reference TRBV9 and TRBJ2-1): DSGVTQTPKHLITATGQRVTLRCSPRSGDLSVYWYQQSLDQGLQFLIQYYNGEERAKGNILERFSAQQFPDLHSELNLSSLELGDSALYFCASSPRRAGGYNEQFFGPGTRLTVL.

This clone has only one observation. V gene TRBV2 combines with J gene TRBJ1-3; D unclear. In germline, CDR1 is SNHLY, CDR2 FYNNEI. Between the trimmed V and J ends, which lost 4 bases and 0 bases, there was a span of 7 bases. The CDR3 is 14 amino acids. CDR3: CASSVGSSGNTIYF. DNA for the CDR3: TGTGCCAGCAGTGTAGGGAGCTCTGGAAACACCATATATTTT.

This sequence joins TRBV28 and TRBJ2-1; 14 bases agree with TRBD2. Germline CDR1 is MDHEN and CDR2 is SYDVKM. CDR3 length: 18 residues. V trimming: 5 bases; J trimming: 2 bases; junction bases outside the gene matches: 8. The CDR3 sequence is CASSAGLAGGPPYNEQFF. The CDR3 DNA reads as TGTGCCAGCAGTGCTGGACTAGCGGGAGGACCCCCCTACAATGAGCAGTTCTTC.

The chain couples TRBV7-2 to TRBJ1-5, with D perhaps TRBD1 (6 bases). V lost 6 bases to trimming and J lost 1 base, with 7 bases between them. Germline CDR1 reads SGHTA; CDR2 reads FQGNSA. The CDR3 runs 13 residues. For the CDR3, the DNA is TGTGCCAGCAGGACAGGAAGCAATCAGCCCCAGCATTTT. It encodes CASRTGSNQPQHF. Based on the CDR3 plus reference TRBV7-2 and TRBJ1-5, the full variable domain is GAGVSQSPSNKVTEKGKDVELRCDPISGHTALYWYRQSLGQGLEFLIYFQGNSAPDKSGLPSDRFSAERTGGSVSTLTIQRTQQEDSAVYLCASRTGSNQPQHFGDGTRLSIL.

The chain has TRBV29-1 and TRBJ1-1; D is unclear. V dropped 7 bases and J dropped 3 bases, with 12 bases sitting between them. Per germline, CDR1 SQVTM and CDR2 ANQGSEA. The CDR3 contains 12 residues. The CDR3 region has the DNA TGCAGCGCCCGGTGGAGAGACACTGAAGCTTTCTTT. It codes for CSARWRDTEAFF.

This clone has just one count. V gene TRBV27 combines with J gene TRBJ2-3; 8 bases map to TRBD2. The CDR3 spans 17 residues. V was pared by 10 bases and J by 0 bases, with 15 bases of the junction left unmatched. In germline, CDR1 is MNHEY, CDR2 SMNVEV (reference sequence). The CDR3 DNA sequence: TGTGCCACGGCGTTAGCGGGGCACCCTCTTAGCACAGATACGCAGTATTTT. Translated: CATALAGHPLSTDTQYF.

The rearrangement links TRBV3-1 (or the pseudogene TRBV3-2) to TRBJ1-2, with 10 bases identical to TRBD1. In germline, CDR1 is LGHDT, CDR2 YNNKEL (reference sequence). V lost 6 bases, J lost 1 base, and 5 bases stayed unmatched. This CDR3 has 15 residues. Here the CDR3 reads CASSDRGPVNYGYTF. The CDR3 DNA reads as TGTGCCAGCAGTGACAGGGGGCCCGTTAACTATGGCTACACCTTC.

The rearrangement uses TRBV12-3 or TRBV12-4 and TRBJ1-1; D unclear. Between the trimmed V and J ends, which lost 8 bases and 1 base, there was a span of 8 bases. This CDR3 region has 12 residues. Here the CDR3 reads CASGRGNTEAFF. In DNA, the CDR3 is TGTGCCAGCGGTCGGGGGAACACTGAAGCTTTCTTT.

This clone was seen once. The chain links TRBV18 to TRBJ2-7, with D uncertain. V gave up 2 bases and J gave up 2 bases, with 10 bases separating them. There are 14 residues in the CDR3. The germline gives CDR1 KGHSH, CDR2 LQKENI. The CDR3 loop is CASSPMTGTYEQYF. CDR3 sequence (DNA): TGTGCCAGCTCACCAATGACGGGTACCTACGAGCAGTACTTC.

This chain joins TRBV11-3 and TRBJ2-2; no reliable D call. Germline lookup yields CDR1 SGHNT and CDR2 YENEEA. There are 14 residues in the CDR3. With 1 base removed from V and 1 base from J, the gap between germline ends came to 4 bases. The CDR3: CASSLVQNTGELFF. The DNA of the CDR3 is TGTGCCAGCAGCTTAGTCCAGAACACCGGGGAGCTGTTTTTT.

The genes are TRBV28 and TRBJ2-6, with D possibly matching TRBD2 (5 bases). CDR1 and CDR2 (germline): MDHEN, SYDVKM. The V end was cut by 3 bases, the J end by 4 bases, with 10 bases between. This CDR3 has 15 amino acids. The CDR3 here is CASSLPGTGANVLTF. Written as DNA, the CDR3 is TGTGCCAGCAGTTTGCCGGGAACGGGGGCCAACGTCCTGACTTTC. Full variable domain (outside the CDR3, taken from reference TRBV28 and TRBJ2-6): DVKVTQSSRYLVKRTGEKVFLECVQDMDHENMFWYRQDPGLGLRLIYFSYDVKMKEKGDIPEGYSVSREKKERFSLILESASTNQTSMYLCASSLPGTGANVLTFGAGSRLTVL.